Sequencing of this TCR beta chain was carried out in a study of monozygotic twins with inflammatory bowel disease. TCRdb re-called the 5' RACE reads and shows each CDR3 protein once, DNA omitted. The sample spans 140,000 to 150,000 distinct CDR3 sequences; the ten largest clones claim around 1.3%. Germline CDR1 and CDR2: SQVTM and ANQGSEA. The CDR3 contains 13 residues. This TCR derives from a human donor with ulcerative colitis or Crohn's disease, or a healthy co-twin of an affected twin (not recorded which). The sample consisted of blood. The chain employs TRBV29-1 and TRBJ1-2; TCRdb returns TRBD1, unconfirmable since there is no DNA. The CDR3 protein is CSVPTPGIYGYTF.